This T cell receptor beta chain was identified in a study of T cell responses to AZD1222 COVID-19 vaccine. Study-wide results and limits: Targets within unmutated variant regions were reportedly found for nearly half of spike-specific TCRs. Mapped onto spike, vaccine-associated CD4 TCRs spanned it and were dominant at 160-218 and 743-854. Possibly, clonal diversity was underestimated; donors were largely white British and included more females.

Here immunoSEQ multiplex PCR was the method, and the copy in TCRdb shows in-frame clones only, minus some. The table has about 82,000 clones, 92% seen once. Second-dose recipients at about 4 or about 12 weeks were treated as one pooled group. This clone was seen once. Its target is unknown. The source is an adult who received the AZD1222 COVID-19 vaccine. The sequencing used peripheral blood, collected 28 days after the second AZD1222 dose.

For the CDR3, the DNA is TGTGCCAGCAGTTTACACCCCTCCTTGACAGACCACTATGGCTACACCTTC. Its protein product is CASSLHPSLTDHYGYTF. The chain carries TRBV27 and TRBJ1-2; D may be TRBD1 (5 bases). CDR3 length: 17 amino acids. V shed 2 bases and J shed 3 bases, with 19 bases lying between them. Germline CDR1 MNHEY, CDR2 SMNVEV (reference sequence).